The 21 T cell receptor beta chains presented below share a single source sample, sequenced in a study of cytomegalovirus exposure and HLA in healthy donors (TCRdb year 2017). The library was prepared using the immunoSEQ multiplex PCR assay. A mixture of 60 forward primers for TCR Vbeta segments and 13 reverse primers for TCR Jbeta segments was used in the multiplex PCR. What TCRdb holds here is the immuneACCESS table cut down to in-frame rearrangements. Part of the clones is not present; checked against another copy, under half of the missing clones reflect an unresolved V gene, and the others are unexplained. This sample has 150,000 to 200,000 clones in its table, and around 79% of those were observed once. 6% to 8% of the sample rests with the top ten. The sequenced sample was PBMCs. These receptors were taken from a male donor in good health and CMV-seropositive.

The rearrangement links TRBV7-3 to TRBJ2-7; 10 bases align to TRBD1. This CDR3 contains 16 residues. CDR1 is SGHTA, CDR2 FQGTGA, per germline. V lost 3 bases, J lost 5 bases, and 10 bases stayed unmatched. Here the CDR3 DNA reads TGTGCCAGCAGCTTTAGGGACAGGGGACCGTGGCACGAGCAGTACTTC. Translation gives CASSFRDRGPWHEQYF.

This clone was seen once. This sequence joins TRBV28 and TRBJ2-7, with TRBD2 matching over 8 bases. Germline CDR1 and CDR2: MDHEN and SYDVKM. CDR3 size: 16 residues. After removal of 6 bases from V and 4 bases from J, the junction contained 14 bases not matched to a gene. The DNA for the CDR3 is TGTGCCAGCAGCATACTCGGGAGGGATCTTGTATACGAGCAGTACTTC. Encoded protein: CASSILGRDLVYEQYF.

J is TRBJ1-6 and V is TRBV19; D not certain. Trimming removed 3 bases from V and 6 bases from J, with 9 bases in between. In germline, CDR1 is LNHDA, CDR2 SQIVND (reference sequence). The CDR3 length is 14 residues. The CDR3 loop reads CASSIREPNSPLHF. The CDR3, as DNA: TGTGCCAGTAGTATTAGAGAGCCTAATTCACCCCTCCACTTT.

V usage is TRBV5-4 and J usage is TRBJ2-1; 11 nucleotides match TRBD2. CDR1 SGHNT and CDR2 YYREEE come from the germline V gene (reference sequence). This CDR3 comprises 16 residues. After removal of 0 bases from V and 2 bases from J, the junction contained 1 base not matched to a gene. In DNA form, the CDR3 reads TGTGCCAGCAGCTTGGTAGCGGGGGGGCCCTACAATGAGCAGTTCTTC. Its translation: CASSLVAGGPYNEQFF.

The V and J genes are TRBV29-1 and TRBJ1-5, with a possible D match to TRBD1 (6 bases). Germline lookup yields CDR1 SQVTM and CDR2 ANQGSEA. The CDR3 sequence is 13 residues long. The germline V and J ends were trimmed by 6 bases and 3 bases, with 12 bases remaining between them. CDR3 amino acids: CSVRDNYNQPQHF. In DNA form, the CDR3 reads TGCAGCGTAAGGGACAACTACAATCAGCCCCAGCATTTT.

V is TRBV19 and J is TRBJ2-7, with a possible D match to TRBD1 (6 bases). Germline V gives CDR1 LNHDA, CDR2 SQIVND (reference sequence). Trimming removed 3 bases from V and 2 bases from J, with 8 bases in between. CDR3 length equals 13 residues. The CDR3 region has the DNA TGTGCCAGTAGTATCGAGGGGGCCTACGAGCAGTACTTC. This codes for CASSIEGAYEQYF.

This clone has only a few counts. An end of the junction differs from the germline gene, which may be a read error. The chain carries TRBV6-6 and TRBJ2-1, with a possible D match to TRBD2 (6 bases). The germline CDR1 and CDR2 sequences are MNHNY and SVGAGI (reference sequence). This CDR3 region has 13 residues. The CDR3 loop is CASSYSLLGGRVF. CDR3 coding DNA: TGTGCCAGCAGTTACTCATTACTCGGGGGAAGGGTCTTC.

This chain links TRBV19 with TRBJ1-2; 9 bases agree with TRBD1. V gave up 4 bases and J gave up 2 bases; unmatched junction bases: 5. Per the germline V gene, CDR1 is LNHDA and CDR2 is SQIVND (reference sequence). The CDR3 sequence is 15 residues long. The CDR3 is CASSTGQGRNYGYTF. CDR3 nucleotide sequence: TGTGCCAGTAGTACCGGACAGGGGCGCAACTATGGCTACACCTTC.

The chain carries TRBV28 and TRBJ1-5; 7 nucleotides align to TRBD1. Looked up from germline, CDR1 is MDHEN and CDR2 is SYDVKM. V lost 6 bases and J lost 5; bases outside the gene matches: 7. The CDR3 has 14 residues. CDR3 sequence: CASSIGTDYQPQHF. The CDR3, as DNA: TGTGCCAGCAGCATCGGGACAGATTATCAGCCCCAGCATTTT.

J is TRBJ1-3 and V is TRBV27; no clear D. CDR3 length: 16 residues. The V end was cut by 2 bases, the J end by 0 bases, with 11 bases between. Germline V gene lookup returns CDR1 MNHEY and CDR2 SMNVEV (reference sequence). The CDR3 protein is CASSLVAGSSGNTIYF. The CDR3 DNA reads TGTGCCAGCAGTTTAGTGGCGGGCAGCTCTGGAAACACCATATATTTT.

This chain links TRBV6-5 with TRBJ1-1; D is perhaps TRBD1 (5 bases). The CDR3 is 16 residues long. Germline V CDR1 and CDR2: MNHEY, SVGAGI. V was trimmed by 0 bases and J by 2 bases, leaving 13 bases between them. CDR3 DNA: TGTGCCAGCAGTTACTCGACCCAGGGATTCAACACTGAAGCTTTCTTT. Translating gives CASSYSTQGFNTEAFF.

This chain uses TRBV6-6 with TRBJ2-5, with 11 nucleotides matching TRBD2. Losses at the gene ends were 5 bases for V and 4 bases for J; bases not matched to a gene: 6. The CDR3 spans 15 residues. CDR1 and CDR2 (germline): MNHNY, SVGAGI (reference sequence). CDR3 in amino acids: CASSPTSGVRETQYF. CDR3 nucleotide sequence: TGTGCCAGCAGTCCGACTAGCGGGGTGCGAGAGACCCAGTACTTC.

The rearrangement joins TRBV11-3 to TRBJ2-1; tentative D call: TRBD1 (5 bases). The germline V and J ends were trimmed by 0 bases and 5 bases, with 8 bases remaining between them. The CDR3 extends over 14 amino acids. The germline CDR1 and CDR2 sequences are SGHNT and YENEEA. Here the CDR3 reads CASSLEGRDNEQFF. DNA for the CDR3: TGTGCCAGCAGCTTAGAGGGCAGGGACAATGAGCAGTTCTTC.

The rearrangement links TRBV7-9 to TRBJ1-1; TRBD1 might be the D (6 bases). Germline lookup yields CDR1 SEHNR and CDR2 FQNEAQ (reference sequence). The CDR3 spans 15 residues. The V end lost 1 base, the J end lost 1 base, and 10 bases lay between the germline ends. The CDR3 DNA sequence: TGTGCCAGCAGCTTAGATCAGGGGCAGAACACTGAAGCTTTCTTT. Its protein is CASSLDQGQNTEAFF.

The rearrangement links TRBV4-3 to TRBJ1-5, with 7 positions matching TRBD1. CDR3 size: 15 residues. Trimming at V came to 0 bases and at J to 7 bases, leaving 6 bases not matched to a gene. The germline V gene encodes CDR1 LGHNA and CDR2 YSLEER. DNA of the CDR3: TGCGCCAGCAGCCAAGATCTTAGGGGGCGGCAGCCCCAGCATTTT. This encodes CASSQDLRGRQPQHF.

The V and J genes are TRBV7-9 and TRBJ2-7; D is possibly TRBD1 (5 bases). CDR1 and CDR2 from the germline V gene are SEHNR and FQNEAQ (reference sequence). The CDR3 sequence is 16 residues long. V was shortened by 2 bases and J by 3 bases, with 17 bases between the two germline ends. CDR3 sequence (DNA): TGTGCCAGCAGCTTAAGGGCCGTGGGGCCGGTCTACGAGCAGTACTTC. Its protein is CASSLRAVGPVYEQYF. The full variable domain, with the rest looked up from reference TRBV7-9 and TRBJ2-7, is DTGVSQNPRHKITKRGQNVTFRCDPISEHNRLYWYRQTLGQGPEFLTYFQNEAQLEKSRLLSDRFSAERPKGSFSTLEIQRTEQGDSAMYLCASSLRAVGPVYEQYFGPGTRLTVT.

This clone was seen a few times. V and J are TRBV18 and TRBJ2-3, with 8 positions matching TRBD1. CDR1 and CDR2 (germline): KGHSH, LQKENI. The CDR3 is 15 amino acids. Trimming at V came to 2 bases and at J to 1 base, leaving 2 bases not matched to a gene. In DNA, the CDR3 is TGTGCCAGCTCACCAGTGACAGGGGGCACAGATACGCAGTATTTT. It translates to CASSPVTGGTDTQYF.

This sequence joins TRBV27 and TRBJ2-1; 8 positions match TRBD2. Germline V gives CDR1 MNHEY, CDR2 SMNVEV (reference sequence). The CDR3 totals 15 residues. The V gene end was trimmed by 3 bases and the J gene end by 7 bases; junction bases not matched to a gene: 8. CDR3 loop: CASSLPGGGQNEQFF. In DNA form, the CDR3 reads TGTGCCAGCAGTTTGCCGGGCGGGGGGCAGAATGAGCAGTTCTTC.

DNA of the CDR3: TGTGCCAGCAGCACACAGGGATTAGGGACGGGCTACACCTTC. Protein product: CASSTQGLGTGYTF. This chain connects TRBV7-8 to TRBJ1-2, with D possibly TRBD1 on 6 matching bases. V lost 5 bases and J lost 8, with 18 bases in between. CDR3 size: 14 residues. Germline V gene lookup returns CDR1 SGHVS and CDR2 FQNEAQ. The variable domain in full, completed from reference TRBV7-8 and TRBJ1-2, reads GAGVSQSPRYKVAKRGQDVALRCDPISGHVSLFWYQQALGQGPEFLTYFQNEAQLDKSGLPSDRFFAERPEGSVSTLKIQRTQQEDSAVYLCASSTQGLGTGYTFGSGTRLTVV.

The chain has TRBV5-6 and TRBJ2-5; D gene ambiguous. The J call is in doubt because the DNA end fits TRBJ2-7 better. CDR1 SGHDT and CDR2 YYEEEE come from the germline V gene. CDR3 length equals 13 residues. In DNA, the CDR3 is TGTGCCAGCAGCTTGGGAGGTTCCAACGAGCAGTACTTC. Amino acid sequence: CASSLGGSNEQYF.

The chain employs TRBV4-3 and TRBJ2-5; 10 nucleotides align to TRBD2. CDR3 length: 17 amino acids. Germline assignment: CDR1 LGHNA and CDR2 YSLEER. V gave up 5 bases and J gave up 5 bases; unmatched junction bases: 14. Here the CDR3 reads CASSALRASGGGETQYF. DNA for the CDR3: TGCGCCAGCAGCGCCCTACGGGCTAGCGGGGGCGGGGAGACCCAGTACTTC.